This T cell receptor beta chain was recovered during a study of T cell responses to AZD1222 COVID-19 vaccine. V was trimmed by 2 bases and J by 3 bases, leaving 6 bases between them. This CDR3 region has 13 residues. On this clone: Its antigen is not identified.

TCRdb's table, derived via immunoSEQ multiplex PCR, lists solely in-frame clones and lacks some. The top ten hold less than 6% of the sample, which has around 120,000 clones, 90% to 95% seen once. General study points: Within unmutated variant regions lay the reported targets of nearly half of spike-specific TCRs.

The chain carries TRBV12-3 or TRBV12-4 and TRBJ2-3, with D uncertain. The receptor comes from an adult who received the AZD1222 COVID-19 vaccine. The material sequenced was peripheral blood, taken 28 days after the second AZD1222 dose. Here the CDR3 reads CASSLTRTDTQYF. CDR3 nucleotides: TGTGCCAGCAGTTTAACCAGAACAGATACGCAGTATTTT.